The 32 T cell receptor beta chains below all came from one sample that was sequenced in a study of blood T cell repertoires in COVID-19. Here immunoSEQ multiplex PCR was the method, and the copy in TCRdb shows in-frame clones only, minus some. The sample consists of about 210,000 clones, around 81% of them appearing once. The specimen was PBMCs or T cells enriched from blood (not recorded which). The receptors stem from a woman aged 45-65 years with acute COVID-19.

The chain joins TRBV4-1 to TRBJ1-3; perhaps TRBD1 as D (6 bases). Per the germline V gene, CDR1 is MGHRA and CDR2 is YSYEKL. The V end lost 2 bases, the J end lost 4 bases, and 12 bases lay between the germline ends. The CDR3 loop spans 15 amino acids. CDR3 bases: TGCGCCAGCAGCCAATCCACAGGGTGGGGAAACACCATATATTTT. Amino acid sequence: CASSQSTGWGNTIYF.

The CDR3 region is CASSQVRTSGTDTQYF. The CDR3, as DNA: TGCGCCAGCAGCCAAGTTCGGACTAGCGGCACAGATACGCAGTATTTT. The V and J genes are TRBV4-3 and TRBJ2-3, with TRBD2 identical over 9 bases. The trim removed 1 base at V and 1 base at J, leaving 3 bases unmatched. From germline, CDR1 is LGHNA and CDR2 YSLEER. The CDR3 consists of 16 residues.

This chain joins TRBV4-3 and TRBJ2-3; possibly TRBD1 for D (6 bases). Trimming pared 0 bases from V and 1 base from J, leaving 11 bases between. The CDR3 loop spans 16 amino acids. Germline V lookup: CDR1 LGHNA, CDR2 YSLEER. CDR3: CASSQDRGIRTDTQYF. CDR3 sequence (DNA): TGCGCCAGCAGCCAAGATAGGGGGATTCGCACAGATACGCAGTATTTT.

The rearrangement uses TRBV7-2 and TRBJ2-5; 7 nucleotides match TRBD1. Germline V CDR1 and CDR2: SGHTA, FQGNSA. CDR3 length: 13 amino acids. V lost 2 bases to trimming and J lost 6 bases; unmatched junction nucleotides: 3. The CDR3 coding sequence is TGTGCCAGCAGCTTATGGGACAGCCAGACCCAGTACTTC. Translated: CASSLWDSQTQYF.

The chain couples TRBV25-1 to TRBJ1-1; D gene ambiguous. The V gene's germline CDR1 is MGHDK and CDR2 SYGVNS. The V and J ends lost 8 bases and 5 bases respectively, with 18 bases between them. The CDR3 extends over 14 amino acids. The DNA for the CDR3 is TGTGCCAGCCGTCCGTCTGGCTCGGGTACTGAAGCTTTCTTT. Amino acid sequence: CASRPSGSGTEAFF.

The CDR3 DNA reads as TGTGCCAGCAATGATAGGGGACAACCGAATCAGCCCCAGCATTTT. This translates into CASNDRGQPNQPQHF. V and J are TRBV6-6 and TRBJ1-5, with D maybe TRBD1 (6 bases). The CDR3 length is 15 residues. Trimming stripped 7 bases from V and 4 bases from J, with 17 bases between. Germline CDR1 and CDR2: MNHNY and SVGAGI (reference sequence).

The sample holds one count of this clone. The genes are TRBV19 and TRBJ2-7; the match to TRBD1 covers 9 bases. CDR3 size: 17 residues. The germline V gene encodes CDR1 LNHDA and CDR2 SQIVND (reference sequence). The V and J ends lost 1 base and 4 bases, in that order; junction bases with no gene match: 11. CDR3 sequence reads: CASSIASRGQGAYEQYF. The CDR3 DNA follows: TGTGCCAGTAGTATAGCGAGCCGGGGACAGGGAGCATACGAGCAGTACTTC.

The V and J genes are TRBV30 and TRBJ2-5; weak D call: TRBD2 (6 bases). Germline assignment: CDR1 GTSNPN and CDR2 SVGIG (reference sequence). The ends were cut back, 3 bases at V and 1 base at J, with 18 bases in the middle. CDR3 length: 16 amino acids. CDR3 DNA sequence: TGTGCCTGGAGCCAGCCCCCGCGGGGACTCCAAGAGACCCAGTACTTC. Its translation: CAWSQPPRGLQETQYF.

The rearrangement uses TRBV10-3 and TRBJ2-1, with 9 bases fitting TRBD2. The CDR3 totals 15 residues. Germline V gene data show CDR1 as ENHRY and CDR2 as SYGVKD. The V and J ends lost 6 bases and 0 bases, in that order; junction bases with no gene match: 3. CDR3: CAIREAGGSYNEQFF. The CDR3 nucleotides read TGTGCCATCAGGGAAGCGGGGGGCTCCTACAATGAGCAGTTCTTC.

The rearrangement joins TRBV28 to TRBJ2-4; TRBD2 aligns across 9 bases. The V gene's germline CDR1 is MDHEN and CDR2 SYDVKM. The CDR3 is 15 residues long. J gave up 0 bases and V 5 bases, and 2 bases lay outside the gene matches. The CDR3 is CASSPSGIAKNIQYF. The CDR3 region has the DNA TGTGCCAGCAGTCCTAGCGGGATAGCCAAAAACATTCAGTACTTC.

This sequence joins TRBV11-3 and TRBJ2-1; D perhaps matches TRBD2 (6 bases). Germline V gene sequence: CDR1 SGHNT, CDR2 YENEEA. Trimming took off 4 bases at V and 7 bases at J, with 17 bases between the two ends. The CDR3 is 15 amino acids. The CDR3 protein is CASSSDSRTTNEQFF. For the CDR3, the DNA is TGTGCCAGCAGCTCAGACAGTCGGACTACAAATGAGCAGTTCTTC.

This clone showed up just a few times. This chain connects TRBV19 to TRBJ1-2; 12 nucleotides align to TRBD1. The trim removed 1 base at V and 6 bases at J, leaving 6 bases unmatched. The CDR3 length is 16 residues. The germline V gene encodes CDR1 LNHDA and CDR2 SQIVND (reference sequence). CDR3 protein: CASSIGPGQGADGYTF. For the CDR3, the DNA is TGTGCCAGTAGTATAGGACCGGGACAGGGGGCGGATGGCTACACCTTC. The entire variable domain, with the rest obtained from reference TRBV19 and TRBJ1-2, is as follows: DGGITQSPKYLFRKEGQNVTLSCEQNLNHDAMYWYRQDPGQGLRLIYYSQIVNDFQKGDIAEGYSVSREKKESFPLTVTSAQKNPTAFYLCASSIGPGQGADGYTFGSGTRLTVV.

This clone appeared a single time. The rearrangement uses TRBV19 and TRBJ1-5; no reliable D call. Germline values: CDR1 LNHDA, CDR2 SQIVND (reference sequence). This CDR3 contains 13 residues. The ends were cut back, 7 bases at V and 4 bases at J, with 11 bases in the middle. The CDR3 here is CASTRQLNQPQHF. DNA of the CDR3: TGTGCCAGTACTCGACAATTAAATCAGCCCCAGCATTTT.

The chain couples TRBV24-1 to TRBJ2-4; possible D gene TRBD2, 7 bases. Germline V gene sequence: CDR1 KGHDR, CDR2 SFDVKD. The V gene lost 9 bases and the J gene lost 4 bases, with 18 bases spanning the gap. This CDR3 has 15 residues. For the CDR3, the DNA is TGTGCCACCTCTGCGGAGGGGGGGGGAAAAAACATTCAGTACTTC. Translating it yields CATSAEGGGKNIQYF.

J is TRBJ2-7 and V is TRBV28; D uncertain. V dropped 5 bases and J dropped 0 bases, with 14 bases sitting between them. Germline CDR1 MDHEN, CDR2 SYDVKM. This CDR3 is built from 15 residues. CDR3 in amino acids: CASSPLGANSYEQYF. CDR3 bases: TGTGCCAGCAGTCCCCTCGGAGCGAACTCCTACGAGCAGTACTTC.

The rearrangement joins TRBV6-2 or TRBV6-3 to TRBJ2-1; 7 bases are a match to TRBD2. The trim removed 5 bases at V and 4 bases at J, leaving 11 bases unmatched. The CDR3 loop spans 16 amino acids. Germline V CDR1 and CDR2: MNHEY, SVGEGT. CDR3 bases: TGTGCCAGCAGTGGGAGTTGGACTAGGCCGTACAATGAGCAGTTCTTC. Its translation: CASSGSWTRPYNEQFF.

In its sample, this clone was seen many times. This chain uses TRBV3-1 (or the pseudogene TRBV3-2) with TRBJ2-1; maybe TRBD1 (6 bases). The V and J ends lost 11 bases and 16 bases respectively, with 12 bases between them. Looked up from germline, CDR1 is LGHDT and CDR2 is YNNKEL (reference sequence). CDR3 length: 8 amino acids. The CDR3 nucleotides read TGTGCCGGAACACAGGGATTCTTC. Residues: CAGTQGFF.

The CDR3 DNA is TGCGCCAGCAGCCAAGTGGGAGGTAATTCACCCCTCCACTTT. Its translation: CASSQVGGNSPLHF. The chain joins TRBV4-1 to TRBJ1-6; unclear D gene. The CDR3 length is 14 residues. In germline, CDR1 is MGHRA, CDR2 YSYEKL. V shed 1 base and J shed 6 bases, with 7 bases lying between them.

The genes are TRBV30 and TRBJ1-3, with a tentative D call TRBD1 (6 bases). Germline V lookup: CDR1 GTSNPN, CDR2 SVGIG (reference sequence). CDR3 length: 15 residues. V was pared by 3 bases and J by 0 bases, with 12 bases between. The CDR3 bases are TGTGCCTGGAGCGACCAGGGGCTCTCTGGAAACACCATATATTTT. Translation gives CAWSDQGLSGNTIYF. Looking up the rest from reference TRBV30 and TRBJ1-3 gives the full variable domain: SQTIHQWPATLVQPVGSPLSLECTVEGTSNPNLYWYRQAAGRGLQLLFYSVGIGQISSEVPQNLSASRPQDRQFILSSKKLLLSDSGFYLCAWSDQGLSGNTIYFGEGSWLTVV.

The chain joins TRBV7-8 to TRBJ1-1; TRBD1 matches 8 bases. This CDR3 is built from 13 residues. Germline V lookup: CDR1 SGHVS, CDR2 FQNEAQ. V lost 5 bases to trimming and J lost 7 bases; unmatched junction nucleotides: 6. CDR3 bases: TGTGCCAGCAGCGCTCCCGGGACAGGTGAAGCTTTCTTT. Amino acid sequence: CASSAPGTGEAFF.

The chain recombines TRBV27 with TRBJ2-7; TRBD2 is a possible D gene (6 bases). Germline V gives CDR1 MNHEY, CDR2 SMNVEV (reference sequence). The ends were cut back, 0 bases at V and 7 bases at J, with 13 bases in the middle. The CDR3 is made up of 14 amino acids. The CDR3 here is CASSLSSAGREQYF. The DNA of the CDR3 is TGTGCCAGCAGTTTATCCTCTGCGGGGAGGGAGCAGTACTTC.

The V call is TRBV11-2, the J call TRBJ2-6, with 7 bases aligning to TRBD1. Trimming removed 5 bases from V and 4 bases from J; junction bases left unmatched: 14. Germline CDR1 and CDR2: SGHAT and FQNNGV. This CDR3 region has 18 residues. The CDR3 loop is CASSAGTAVRSGANVLTF. CDR3 coding DNA: TGTGCCAGCAGCGCCGGGACAGCCGTTAGGTCCGGGGCCAACGTCCTGACTTTC.

The V and J genes are TRBV29-1 and TRBJ2-1; a possible D gene is TRBD2 (7 bases). V was cut by 4 bases and J by 6 bases, with 13 bases left in between. CDR3 length: 13 amino acids. Germline V gene data show CDR1 as SQVTM and CDR2 as ANQGSEA. CDR3 amino acids: CSVGGGGGNEQFF. DNA of the CDR3: TGCAGCGTTGGTGGGGGAGGGGGCAATGAGCAGTTCTTC.

This clone has only a few counts. The CDR3 loop is CASSPPGQGTGYTF. The CDR3 nucleotides are TGTGCCAGCAGTCCGCCGGGACAGGGTACTGGCTACACCTTC. J is TRBJ1-2 and V is TRBV6-2 or TRBV6-3; 9 nucleotides align to TRBD1. The CDR3 is made up of 14 amino acids. V was clipped by 5 bases and J by 7 bases; unmatched bases: 8. The germline gives CDR1 MNHEY, CDR2 SVGEGT.

This clone was counted a few times. The CDR3, as DNA: TGTGCCAGCACAAAAGGACAGGGTGGTACCGGGGAGCTGTTTTTT. It yields the protein CASTKGQGGTGELFF. The chain recombines TRBV5-4 with TRBJ2-2; 8 bases align to TRBD1. V was clipped by 6 bases and J by 5 bases; unmatched bases: 9. CDR1 is SGHNT and CDR2 is YYREEE in the germline V gene (reference sequence). CDR3 size: 15 residues.

The rearrangement links TRBV7-6 to TRBJ2-1, with TRBD2 matching 8 bases. Germline CDR1 reads SGHVS; CDR2 reads FNYEAQ. The CDR3 sequence is 13 residues long. J was trimmed by 4 bases and V by 8 bases; bases with no gene match: 4. CDR3 residues: CASRSGTYNEQFF. The CDR3 bases are TGTGCCAGCCGTAGCGGGACTTACAATGAGCAGTTCTTC.

This chain connects TRBV19 to TRBJ1-5; a weak D match, TRBD1 (6 bases). The germline gives CDR1 LNHDA, CDR2 SQIVND (reference sequence). This CDR3 is built from 15 residues. Trimming pared 7 bases from V and 3 bases from J, leaving 16 bases between. Written as DNA, the CDR3 is TGTGCCAGTACCCCCCTCGGACAGCCCAATCAGCCCCAGCATTTT. Its translation: CASTPLGQPNQPQHF.

This clone was picked up a small number of times. The chain employs TRBV5-4 and TRBJ2-5, with 8 bases matching TRBD2. Germline assignment: CDR1 SGHNT and CDR2 YYREEE (reference sequence). The CDR3 has 16 residues. J was trimmed by 3 bases and V by 4 bases; bases with no gene match: 11. CDR3 sequence reads: CASSPGGGMIEETQYF. In DNA, the CDR3 is TGTGCCAGCAGCCCCGGGGGGGGGATGATTGAAGAGACCCAGTACTTC.

V usage is TRBV9 and J usage is TRBJ1-5, with unresolved D. Trimming cost V 0 bases and J 0 bases, with 7 bases left between them. Germline V lookup: CDR1 SGDLS, CDR2 YYNGEE. This CDR3 spans 15 amino acids. The CDR3 is CASSVAGYSNQPQHF. The CDR3 DNA reads as TGTGCCAGCAGCGTAGCCGGTTATAGCAATCAGCCCCAGCATTTT.

The J gene is TRBJ2-1, the V gene TRBV24-1; a possible D gene is TRBD2 (6 bases). The CDR3 runs to 16 residues. The germline V gene encodes CDR1 KGHDR and CDR2 SFDVKD. V was pared by 1 base and J by 0 bases, with 9 bases between. The DNA for the CDR3 is TGTGCCACCAGTGATTTTGTGGGGGGCTCCTACAATGAGCAGTTCTTC. Protein sequence: CATSDFVGGSYNEQFF.

The chain is built from TRBV7-2 and TRBJ2-7, with TRBD2 as a possible D gene (6 bases). The CDR3 covers 16 residues. CDR1 SGHTA and CDR2 FQGNSA come from the germline V gene. V lost 0 bases to trimming and J lost 6 bases, with 18 bases between them. The CDR3 DNA is TGTGCCAGCAGCTTAGCCCCACCCGGGAGAATGGGCGAGCAGTACTTC. It is translated as CASSLAPPGRMGEQYF. The full variable domain, its missing parts supplied by reference TRBV7-2 and TRBJ2-7, is GAGVSQSPSNKVTEKGKDVELRCDPISGHTALYWYRQSLGQGLEFLIYFQGNSAPDKSGLPSDRFSAERTGGSVSTLTIQRTQQEDSAVYLCASSLAPPGRMGEQYFGPGTRLTVT.

Only a few counts were recorded for this clone. The chain is built from TRBV28 and TRBJ1-3; 7 bases match TRBD1. The CDR3 runs 15 residues. The V and J ends lost 4 bases and 0 bases, in that order; junction bases with no gene match: 3. Germline CDR1 reads MDHEN; CDR2 reads SYDVKM. CDR3 in amino acids: CASSSGQSSGNTIYF. CDR3 bases: TGTGCCAGCAGTTCGGGACAGAGCTCTGGAAACACCATATATTTT. Variable domain in full (rest from reference TRBV28 and TRBJ1-3): DVKVTQSSRYLVKRTGEKVFLECVQDMDHENMFWYRQDPGLGLRLIYFSYDVKMKEKGDIPEGYSVSREKKERFSLILESASTNQTSMYLCASSSGQSSGNTIYFGEGSWLTVV.